This T cell receptor (beta chain) emerged from a study of early T cells in non-severe SARS-CoV-2 infection. TCRdb analysed the 5' RACE reads with MiXCR anew, one entry per CDR3 protein. The table includes under 95,000 distinct CDR3 sequences, less than 15% detected once. Germline CDR1 SQVTM, CDR2 ANQGSEA. The V end lost 4 bases, the J end lost 4 bases, and 12 bases lay between the germline ends. The CDR3 covers 13 residues. This chain links TRBV29-1 with TRBJ2-3; D ambiguous. This TCR was recovered from an adult who was a healthcare worker with PCR-confirmed SARS-CoV-2 infection or an uninfected control (not recorded which). The sequencing input was whole blood. The CDR3 spells CSVGSRFADTQYF. The CDR3 region has the DNA TGCAGCGTTGGCAGTAGGTTTGCAGATACGCAGTATTTT.